This TCR beta chain is drawn from a study of blood T cells in healthy people across ages. It was with a sample-barcoded 5' primer and a J-beta primer mix that a second PCR of about 6 to 12 cycles was run. TCRdb re-derived calls from the 5' RACE reads in MiXCR, one entry per CDR3 protein. The table includes about 1.1 million distinct CDR3 sequences, 35% to 40% detected once. Every sample had a minimum of 6.5 million PBMCs isolated. The CDR3 sequence is 15 residues long. Per germline, CDR1 SGHVS and CDR2 FNYEAQ. The V gene end was trimmed by 3 bases and the J gene end by 3 bases; junction bases not matched to a gene: 6. In this sample, this clonotype turned up many times.

The chain recombines TRBV7-6 with TRBJ2-3; 7 bases match TRBD1. What was sequenced was blood. This TCR was sampled from a man aged 18-30 years in good health. This CDR3 reads CASSLGGTVTDTQYF. Here the CDR3 DNA reads TGTGCCAGCAGCTTGGGTGGGACAGTAACAGATACGCAGTATTTT.